This T cell receptor (beta chain) was recorded in a study of cytomegalovirus exposure and HLA in healthy donors. Whole-study results and caveats: After further analysis at a later stage, 16,951 TCR beta sequences were associated with HLA alleles at 0.05 false discovery rate. Owing to their indistinguishability, certain V segments, notably TRBV6-2 and TRBV6-3, were excluded. According to an earlier analysis, most TCR beta V segments yielded productive rearrangements about 90% or about 30% of the time.

13 Jbeta primers and 60 Vbeta primers were used for the PCR. The method was immunoSEQ multiplex PCR; TCRdb's version includes in-frame clones alone and lacks a portion of them. Of some 120,000 clones detected, over 70% appear once; the ten largest clones hold 2% to 2.5%. Points on this clone: Its matching antigen is unknown.

Germline CDR1 reads MDHEN; CDR2 reads SYDVKM. The J segment lost 0 bases and the V segment lost 3 bases, leaving 7 bases of the junction unmatched. The CDR3 totals 16 residues. The rearrangement uses TRBV28 and TRBJ1-1; 7 bases are shared with TRBD1. Sequences were obtained from PBMCs. This sequence originates from a woman aged 40 to 50 in good health and CMV-seropositive. In DNA, the CDR3 is TGTGCCAGCAGTTTCCCCAAGGGGGCTTTGAACACTGAAGCTTTCTTT. It encodes CASSFPKGALNTEAFF.